Following are 16 T cell receptor beta chains from one sample sequenced in a study of vaccination and CD4 T cells after COVID-19. Cultured CD4+ T-cell DNA underwent Oncomine TCR Beta short-read sequencing. One entry per CDR3 protein, called by TCRdb with MiXCR from the PCR reads. Among roughly 15,000 distinct CDR3 sequences listed, around 48% were seen once. Their recognized antigens are unknown. Sample treatment: approximately nine-day PBMC culture with coronavirus spike peptide pools or control peptides (ViraFEST assay). The sample consisted of CD4+ T cells from blood, cultured in vitro. Source of these receptors: a human donor who had recovered from COVID-19.

This clonotype has a handful of counts. The chain links TRBV24-1 to TRBJ1-2, with D possibly TRBD1 on 5 matching bases. The length of the CDR3 is 11 residues. Between the trimmed V and J ends, which lost 5 bases and 7 bases, there was a span of 7 bases. CDR1 is KGHDR, CDR2 SFDVKD, per germline. In DNA, the CDR3 is TGTGCCACCAGTGCCGGGGCTGGCTACACCTTC. This translates into CATSAGAGYTF.

In this sample, this clonotype turned up a few times. The chain employs TRBV27 and TRBJ1-6; the D is unclear. V was shortened by 6 bases and J by 5 bases, with 11 bases between the two germline ends. Per the germline V gene, CDR1 is MNHEY and CDR2 is SMNVEV (reference sequence). CDR3 length equals 14 residues. This chain's CDR3 is CASSGSRNNSPLHF. The DNA of the CDR3 is TGTGCCAGCAGCGGGTCTCGCAATAATTCACCCCTCCACTTT.

The V and J genes are TRBV7-2 and TRBJ2-3; 8 positions match TRBD2. This CDR3 contains 15 residues. V trimming: 3 bases; J trimming: 0 bases; junction bases outside the gene matches: 2. From germline, CDR1 is SGHTA and CDR2 FQGNSA. The CDR3 DNA reads TGTGCCAGCAGCTTTAGCGGGACTAGCACAGATACGCAGTATTTT. Its translation is CASSFSGTSTDTQYF.

This clonotype was detected only a few times. This rearrangement joins TRBV7-2 to TRBJ1-5; D not certain. The ends were cut back, 1 base at V and 6 bases at J, with 4 bases in the middle. In germline, CDR1 is SGHTA, CDR2 FQGNSA. This CDR3 comprises 12 residues. The CDR3 nucleotides read TGTGCCAGCAGCTTAGAACTTCAGCCCCAGCATTTT. Encoded protein: CASSLELQPQHF.

This chain connects TRBV15 to TRBJ2-2, with 11 nucleotides matching TRBD2. CDR1 and CDR2 (germline): LNHNV, YYDKDF (reference sequence). The CDR3 is made up of 15 amino acids. The V gene end was trimmed by 4 bases and the J gene end by 5 bases; junction bases not matched to a gene: 3. The CDR3: CATSTGTSGTGELFF. CDR3 in DNA: TGTGCCACCAGCACCGGGACTAGCGGAACCGGGGAGCTGTTTTTT.

A few counts support this clonotype. The chain uses TRBV27 and TRBJ2-3; weak D call: TRBD1 (5 bases). The V end was cut by 6 bases, the J end by 6 bases, with 25 bases between. Germline-derived CDR1 and CDR2 are MNHEY and SMNVEV (reference sequence). This CDR3 is 17 amino acids long. CDR3 region: CASRLSLQVIQEDTQYF. Here the CDR3 DNA reads TGTGCCAGCAGACTTTCACTACAGGTAATCCAAGAGGATACGCAGTATTTT.

This clonotype was seen a handful of times. The chain is built from TRBV9 and TRBJ1-5; a possible D gene is TRBD1 (5 bases). This CDR3 is built from 17 residues. The germline V gene encodes CDR1 SGDLS and CDR2 YYNGEE. Trimming left V 6 bases short and J 5 bases short, with 24 bases between. As DNA, the CDR3 is TGTGCCAGCACCACATTCTTGGGGGACCTGGGTGATCAGCCCCAGCATTTT. This codes for CASTTFLGDLGDQPQHF.

The chain has TRBV7-8 and TRBJ1-5; 8 bases line up with TRBD1. Germline-derived CDR1 and CDR2 are SGHVS and FQNEAQ. The J segment lost 2 bases and the V segment lost 4 bases, leaving 7 bases of the junction unmatched. The CDR3 consists of 16 residues. CDR3 loop: CASSSDRGQGNQPQHF. CDR3 nucleotides: TGTGCCAGCAGCTCAGACAGGGGCCAAGGCAATCAGCCCCAGCATTTT.

V gene TRBV20-1 combines with J gene TRBJ1-2; D perhaps matches TRBD1 (6 bases). The CDR3 is 14 residues long. CDR1 and CDR2 (germline): DFQATT, SNEGSKA (reference sequence). Trimming stripped 0 bases from V and 6 bases from J, with 14 bases between. The CDR3 here is CSAREGGRLDGYTF. In DNA, the CDR3 is TGCAGTGCTAGAGAGGGGGGGCGACTGGATGGCTACACCTTC.

The V call is TRBV10-3, the J call TRBJ2-5; 12 bases map to TRBD2. Germline CDR1 ENHRY, CDR2 SYGVKD. The CDR3 length is 16 residues. The J segment lost 2 bases and the V segment lost 8 bases, leaving 9 bases of the junction unmatched. CDR3 amino acids: CAIHSGLAGPQETQYF. The DNA for the CDR3 is TGTGCCATCCACTCCGGACTAGCGGGGCCGCAAGAGACCCAGTACTTC.

V is TRBV20-1 and J is TRBJ2-7; 7 positions agree with TRBD1. Germline V CDR1 and CDR2: DFQATT, SNEGSKA (reference sequence). The V segment lost 6 bases and the J segment 3 bases; nucleotides outside the gene matches: 11. CDR3 length: 14 residues. In DNA form, the CDR3 reads TGCAGTGCCACAACCGGACAGGTGCGCTACGAGCAGTACTTC. Residues: CSATTGQVRYEQYF.

The rearrangement joins TRBV2 to TRBJ2-2; 11 bases are a match to TRBD1. Germline V CDR1 and CDR2: SNHLY, FYNNEI. V was clipped by 7 bases and J by 5 bases; unmatched bases: 6. CDR3 length: 15 amino acids. The CDR3 sequence is CASNPGQGGTGELFF. The CDR3, as DNA: TGTGCCAGCAATCCGGGACAGGGGGGGACCGGGGAGCTGTTTTTT.

V usage is TRBV10-1 and J usage is TRBJ2-7; D ambiguous. The CDR3 extends over 14 amino acids. Trimming took 0 bases from V and 6 from J, leaving 12 bases between them. From germline, CDR1 is WNHNN and CDR2 SYGVQD (reference sequence). The CDR3 DNA reads as TGCGCCAGCAGTGAGTCGCTGTTCTTGGGCGAGCAGTACTTC. Its protein product is CASSESLFLGEQYF.

The V and J genes are TRBV29-1 and TRBJ1-1, with a tentative D call TRBD1 (5 bases). The germline gives CDR1 SQVTM, CDR2 ANQGSEA. V gave up 5 bases and J gave up 6 bases, with 16 bases separating them. The CDR3 is made up of 13 amino acids. The CDR3 DNA follows: TGCAGCGTTTCCCCGGGGTGGGGGTCTGAAGCTTTCTTT. Translating gives CSVSPGWGSEAFF.

This clonotype occurred a few times. The J gene is TRBJ1-1, the V gene TRBV7-9, with TRBD1 as a possible D gene (5 bases). Germline assignment: CDR1 SEHNR and CDR2 FQNEAQ (reference sequence). The CDR3 loop spans 14 amino acids. Trimming took off 5 bases at V and 5 bases at J, with 15 bases between the two ends. CDR3 loop: CASSPLRGETEAFF. As DNA, the CDR3 is TGTGCCAGCAGCCCCCTAAGGGGCGAAACTGAAGCTTTCTTT.

V is TRBV28 and J is TRBJ2-7, with D possibly TRBD1 on 5 matching bases. The CDR3 runs to 15 residues. Germline V CDR1 and CDR2: MDHEN, SYDVKM. The ends were cut back, 2 bases at V and 0 bases at J, with 11 bases in the middle. CDR3 sequence reads: CASSLPSDNSYEQYF. The CDR3, as DNA: TGTGCCAGCAGTTTACCCTCGGACAACTCCTACGAGCAGTACTTC.